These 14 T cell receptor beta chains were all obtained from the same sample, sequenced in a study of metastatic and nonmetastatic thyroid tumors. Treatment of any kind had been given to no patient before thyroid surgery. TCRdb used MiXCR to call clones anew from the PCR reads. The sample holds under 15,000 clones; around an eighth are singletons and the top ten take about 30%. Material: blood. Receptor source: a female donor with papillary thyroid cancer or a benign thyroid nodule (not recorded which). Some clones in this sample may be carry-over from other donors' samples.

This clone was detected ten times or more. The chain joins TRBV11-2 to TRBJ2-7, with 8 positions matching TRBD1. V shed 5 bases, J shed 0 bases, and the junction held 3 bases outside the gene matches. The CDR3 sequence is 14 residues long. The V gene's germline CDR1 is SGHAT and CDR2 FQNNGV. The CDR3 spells CASSRDRTSYEQYF. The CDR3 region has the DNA TGTGCCAGCAGCCGGGACAGGACCTCCTACGAGCAGTACTTC. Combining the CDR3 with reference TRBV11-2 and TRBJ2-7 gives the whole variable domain EAGVAQSPRYKIIEKRQSVAFWCNPISGHATLYWYQQILGQGPKLLIQFQNNGVVDDSQLPKDRFSAERLKGVDSTLKIQPAKLEDSAVYLCASSRDRTSYEQYFGPGTRLTVT.

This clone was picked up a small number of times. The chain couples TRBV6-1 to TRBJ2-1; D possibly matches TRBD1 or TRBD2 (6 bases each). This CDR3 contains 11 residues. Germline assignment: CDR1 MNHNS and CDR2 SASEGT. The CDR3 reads CEGGRYNEQFF. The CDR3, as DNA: TGTGAAGGGGGGCGCTACAATGAGCAGTTCTTC.

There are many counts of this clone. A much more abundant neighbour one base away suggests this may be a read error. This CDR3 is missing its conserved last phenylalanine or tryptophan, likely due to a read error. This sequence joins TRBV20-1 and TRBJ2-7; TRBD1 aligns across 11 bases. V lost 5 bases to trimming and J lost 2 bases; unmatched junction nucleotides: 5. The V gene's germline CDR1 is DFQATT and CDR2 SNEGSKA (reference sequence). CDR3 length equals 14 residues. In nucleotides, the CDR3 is TGCAGTGCTCGGGACAGGGGGGGAACCTACGAGCAGTACTCC. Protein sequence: CSARDRGGTYEQYS.

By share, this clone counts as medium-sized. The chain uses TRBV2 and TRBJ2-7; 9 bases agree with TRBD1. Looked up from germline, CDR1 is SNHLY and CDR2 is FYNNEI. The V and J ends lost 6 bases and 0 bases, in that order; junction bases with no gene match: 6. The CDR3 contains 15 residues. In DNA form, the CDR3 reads TGTGCCAGCAGGGCCGGGACAGGGAACTCCTACGAGCAGTACTTC. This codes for CASRAGTGNSYEQYF. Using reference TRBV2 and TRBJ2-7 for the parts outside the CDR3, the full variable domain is EPEVTQTPSHQVTQMGQEVILRCVPISNHLYFYWYRQILGQKVEFLVSFYNNEISEKSEIFDDQFSVERPDGSNFTLKIRSTKLEDSAMYFCASRAGTGNSYEQYFGPGTRLTVT.

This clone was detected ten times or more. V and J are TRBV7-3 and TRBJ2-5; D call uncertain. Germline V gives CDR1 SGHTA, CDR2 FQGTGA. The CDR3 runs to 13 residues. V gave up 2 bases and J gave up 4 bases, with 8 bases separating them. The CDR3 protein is CASSLLRGETQYF. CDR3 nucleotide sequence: TGTGCCAGCAGCTTATTGCGTGGAGAGACCCAGTACTTC.

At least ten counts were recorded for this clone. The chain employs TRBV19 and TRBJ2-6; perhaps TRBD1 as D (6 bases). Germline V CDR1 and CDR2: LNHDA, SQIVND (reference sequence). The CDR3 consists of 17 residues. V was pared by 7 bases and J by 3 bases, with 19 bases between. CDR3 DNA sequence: TGTGCCAGTACTCAACCCTATACAGGGAATGGGGCCAACGTCCTGACTTTC. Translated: CASTQPYTGNGANVLTF.

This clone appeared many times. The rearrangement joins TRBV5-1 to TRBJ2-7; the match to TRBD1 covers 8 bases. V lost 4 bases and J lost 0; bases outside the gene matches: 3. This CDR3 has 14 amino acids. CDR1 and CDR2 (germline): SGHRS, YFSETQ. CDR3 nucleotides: TGCGCCAGCAGCCCTCAGGGGGCCTCCTACGAGCAGTACTTC. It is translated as CASSPQGASYEQYF.

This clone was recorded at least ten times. The CDR3 DNA reads TGTGCCAGCAGCTTAAGCCGGGATGGGGAGCAGTACTTC. Protein sequence: CASSLSRDGEQYF. The V gene is TRBV7-2, the J gene TRBJ2-7; D may be TRBD2 (5 bases). This CDR3 region has 13 residues. CDR1 is SGHTA and CDR2 is FQGNSA in the germline V gene. Trimming left V 2 bases short and J 7 bases short, with 12 bases between.

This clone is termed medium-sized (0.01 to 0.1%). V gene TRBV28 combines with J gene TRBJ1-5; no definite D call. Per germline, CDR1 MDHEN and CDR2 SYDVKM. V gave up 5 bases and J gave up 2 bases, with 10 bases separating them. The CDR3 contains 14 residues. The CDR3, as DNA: TGTGCCAGCAGTCGTGAGTCGGGCAATCAGCCCCAGCATTTT. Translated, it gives CASSRESGNQPQHF.

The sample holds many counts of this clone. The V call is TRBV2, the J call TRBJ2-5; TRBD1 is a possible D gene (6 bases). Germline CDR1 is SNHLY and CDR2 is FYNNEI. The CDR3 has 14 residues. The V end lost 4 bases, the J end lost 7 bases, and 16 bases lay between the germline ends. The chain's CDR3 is CASSAPLDRRTQYF. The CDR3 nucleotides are TGTGCCAGCAGTGCCCCGTTGGACAGACGGACCCAGTACTTC.

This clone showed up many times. DNA for the CDR3: TGTGCCAGTAGTATTCCCCCCACGGCCGGGACAAATAGCAATCAGCCCCAGCATTTT. This encodes CASSIPPTAGTNSNQPQHF. V is TRBV19 and J is TRBJ1-5; a possible D gene is TRBD1 (6 bases). The V and J ends lost 3 bases and 0 bases respectively, with 21 bases between them. The CDR3 has 19 residues. In germline, CDR1 is LNHDA, CDR2 SQIVND (reference sequence).

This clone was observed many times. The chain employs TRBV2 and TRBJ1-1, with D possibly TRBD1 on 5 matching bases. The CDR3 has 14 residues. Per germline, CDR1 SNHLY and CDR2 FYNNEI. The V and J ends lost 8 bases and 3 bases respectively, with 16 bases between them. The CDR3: CASPRQMVHTEAFF. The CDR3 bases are TGTGCCAGCCCGAGACAGATGGTCCACACTGAAGCTTTCTTT.

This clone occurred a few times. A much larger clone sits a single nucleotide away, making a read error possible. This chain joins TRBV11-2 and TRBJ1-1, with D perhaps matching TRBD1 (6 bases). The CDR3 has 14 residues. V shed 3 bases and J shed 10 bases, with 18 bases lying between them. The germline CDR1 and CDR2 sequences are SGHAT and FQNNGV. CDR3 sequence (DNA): TGTGCCAGCAGCTTCGATAACAGGGATCGAGGAGCTTTCTTT. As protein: CASSFDNRDRGAFF.

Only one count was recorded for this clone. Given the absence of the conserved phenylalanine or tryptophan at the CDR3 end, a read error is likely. The CDR3 protein is CASSITGVGPSYEQYL. In DNA, the CDR3 is TGTGCCAGTAGTATAACTGGGGTGGGGCCCTCCTACGAGCAGTACCTC. The chain recombines TRBV19 with TRBJ2-7; possible D gene TRBD1, 5 bases. CDR1 is LNHDA, CDR2 SQIVND, per germline (reference sequence). V lost 2 bases and J lost 0, with 14 bases in between. The CDR3 covers 16 residues.